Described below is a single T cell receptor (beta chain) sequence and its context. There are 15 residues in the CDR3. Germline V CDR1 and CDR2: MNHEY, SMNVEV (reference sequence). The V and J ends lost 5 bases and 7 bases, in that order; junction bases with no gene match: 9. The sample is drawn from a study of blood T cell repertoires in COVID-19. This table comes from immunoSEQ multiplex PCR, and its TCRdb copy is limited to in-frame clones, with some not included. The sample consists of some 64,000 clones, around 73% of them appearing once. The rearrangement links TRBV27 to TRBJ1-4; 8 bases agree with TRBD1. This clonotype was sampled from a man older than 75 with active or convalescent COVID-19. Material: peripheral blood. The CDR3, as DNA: TGTGCCAGCAGTCCTGATACAGGGGGGGGTGAAAAACTGTTTTTT. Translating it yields CASSPDTGGGEKLFF.